Presented here are 25 T cell receptor beta chains from one specimen sequenced in a study of blood T cell repertoires in COVID-19. This table comes from immunoSEQ multiplex PCR, and its TCRdb copy is limited to in-frame clones, with some not included. The data hold 120,000 to 150,000 clones, with approximately 84% observed a single time. Sequencing was performed on peripheral blood. The source of these receptors is a human donor with acute or convalescent COVID-19. The donor label of this sample is uncertain.

The genes are TRBV6-5 and TRBJ2-4; D gene ambiguous. Germline assignment: CDR1 MNHEY and CDR2 SVGAGI. V was cut by 3 bases and J by 3 bases, with 6 bases left in between. This CDR3 spans 13 amino acids. The CDR3 DNA follows: TGTGCCAGCAGTTATTCGGGCAAAAACATTCAGTACTTC. Translation gives CASSYSGKNIQYF.

The V and J genes are TRBV5-4 and TRBJ2-1; 11 bases match TRBD1. The length of the CDR3 is 15 residues. CDR1 and CDR2 (germline): SGHNT, YYREEE (reference sequence). The V and J ends lost 4 bases and 4 bases, in that order; junction bases with no gene match: 4. This CDR3 reads CASSAGTGGYNEQFF. The CDR3 DNA reads as TGTGCCAGCAGCGCCGGGACAGGGGGTTACAATGAGCAGTTCTTC. The complete variable domain, with remaining parts taken from reference TRBV5-4 and TRBJ2-1, reads ETGVTQSPTHLIKTRGQQVTLRCSSQSGHNTVSWYQQALGQGPQFIFQYYREEENGRGNFPPRFSGLQFPNYSSELNVNALELDDSALYLCASSAGTGGYNEQFFGPGTRLTVL.

The V gene is TRBV6-2 or TRBV6-3, the J gene TRBJ1-1; D is uncertain. The CDR3 has 14 residues. CDR1 and CDR2 (germline): MNHEY, SVGEGT. The V and J ends lost 6 bases and 4 bases respectively, with 15 bases between them. As DNA, the CDR3 is TGTGCCAGCAGCCCCGGCGGAGGGAGCACTGAAGCTTTCTTT. It translates to CASSPGGGSTEAFF.

The chain combines TRBV19 with TRBJ2-5; maybe TRBD2 (5 bases). Germline CDR1 reads LNHDA; CDR2 reads SQIVND (reference sequence). The CDR3 is 12 amino acids. Trimming cost V 10 bases and J 0 bases, with 9 bases left between them. For the CDR3, the DNA is TGTGCCACCAGCGGATACCAAGAGACCCAGTACTTC. This sequence encodes CATSGYQETQYF.

CDR3 amino acids: CSAPRGAGYNEQFF. Here the CDR3 DNA reads TGCAGCGCCCCCCGGGGGGCGGGTTACAATGAGCAGTTCTTC. The J gene is TRBJ2-1, the V gene TRBV29-1; D possibly corresponds to TRBD2 (7 bases). V shed 7 bases and J shed 4 bases, with 17 bases lying between them. This CDR3 is 14 amino acids long. From germline, CDR1 is SQVTM and CDR2 ANQGSEA.

The rearrangement joins TRBV12-3 or TRBV12-4 to TRBJ1-2; D call uncertain. This CDR3 spans 13 amino acids. V was pared by 4 bases and J by 4 bases, with 10 bases between. CDR3 coding DNA: TGTGCCAGCAGTTCTACAGCTACCTATGGCTACACCTTC. Residues: CASSSTATYGYTF.

The DNA of the CDR3 is TGTGCCAGCAGCCCGGACAGGGGAATGAACACTGAAGCTTTCTTT. Protein sequence: CASSPDRGMNTEAFF. The chain recombines TRBV5-6 with TRBJ1-1; TRBD1 matches at 9 bases. The CDR3 is 15 amino acids. Per the germline V gene, CDR1 is SGHDT and CDR2 is YYEEEE. With V trimmed by 4 bases and J by 0 bases, 4 bases remained unmatched.

The chain employs TRBV30 and TRBJ1-5; 7 nucleotides match TRBD1. Trimming at V came to 3 bases and at J to 4 bases, leaving 9 bases not matched to a gene. The V gene's germline CDR1 is GTSNPN and CDR2 SVGIG (reference sequence). The CDR3 has 15 residues. Here the CDR3 DNA reads TGTGCCTGGAGGGATACAGGGGCGTCAAATCAGCCCCAGCATTTT. Its protein is CAWRDTGASNQPQHF.

The chain is built from TRBV5-6 and TRBJ2-5; 7 bases line up with TRBD1. The junction had 4 bases not matched to a gene; V was cut back by 4 bases and J by 1 base. CDR1 is SGHDT, CDR2 YYEEEE, per germline. The CDR3 length is 14 residues. CDR3 protein: CASSQDRRQETQYF. CDR3 bases: TGTGCCAGCAGCCAGGACAGGCGCCAAGAGACCCAGTACTTC.

This chain links TRBV7-9 with TRBJ1-2; possible D gene TRBD1, 6 bases. This CDR3 region has 16 residues. Germline V CDR1 and CDR2: SEHNR, FQNEAQ (reference sequence). The germline V and J ends were trimmed by 0 bases and 8 bases, with 19 bases remaining between them. The CDR3, as DNA: TGTGCCAGCAGCTTAGCCTTGACCGACAGGTCGCGCGGCTACACCTTC. This codes for CASSLALTDRSRGYTF.

This clone was observed a few times. The rearrangement links TRBV9 to TRBJ1-5; D gene uncertain. Germline V gene lookup returns CDR1 SGDLS and CDR2 YYNGEE. The CDR3 runs 18 residues. The ends were cut back, 3 bases at V and 0 bases at J, with 19 bases in the middle. The CDR3: CASSAPRHSFPSNQPQHF. In DNA, the CDR3 is TGTGCCAGCAGCGCGCCCCGACACAGTTTCCCTAGCAATCAGCCCCAGCATTTT.

Notes on this clone: This same CDR3 is encoded by further DNA sequences in the sample. The rearrangement links TRBV9 to TRBJ1-4; D is possibly TRBD1 (5 bases). Germline V CDR1 and CDR2: SGDLS, YYNGEE. CDR3 length equals 15 residues. Trimming stripped 0 bases from V and 8 bases from J, with 14 bases between. CDR3 nucleotides: TGTGCCAGCAGCGTAGAAGGGCAGGGTAGGGAAAAACTGTTTTTT. Translated, it gives CASSVEGQGREKLFF.

The chain carries TRBV11-2 and TRBJ2-3, with D possibly matching TRBD2 (6 bases). From germline, CDR1 is SGHAT and CDR2 FQNNGV. V was pared by 4 bases and J by 4 bases, with 18 bases between. The CDR3 is 16 amino acids. The CDR3 DNA follows: TGTGCCAGCAGCTCGTGGACTATTTCTTACTCAGATACGCAGTATTTT. Translated: CASSSWTISYSDTQYF.

This chain uses TRBV7-2 with TRBJ2-5, with 11 bases aligning to TRBD2. CDR3 length equals 16 residues. The J segment lost 0 bases and the V segment lost 4 bases, leaving 4 bases of the junction unmatched. In germline, CDR1 is SGHTA, CDR2 FQGNSA. The CDR3 protein is CASSSGLAAYQETQYF. The CDR3 DNA is TGTGCCAGCAGCTCGGGACTAGCGGCGTACCAAGAGACCCAGTACTTC.

The V call is TRBV2, the J call TRBJ1-5; D is possibly TRBD1 (6 bases). CDR3 length: 13 residues. Trimming shortened V by 7 bases and J by 6 bases, and 13 bases separated the two germline ends. Germline CDR1 reads SNHLY; CDR2 reads FYNNEI. CDR3 in amino acids: CASIGGVGQPQHF. For the CDR3, the DNA is TGTGCCAGCATAGGGGGGGTCGGTCAGCCCCAGCATTTT.

The chain joins TRBV18 to TRBJ2-7, with 9 bases fitting TRBD1. Germline-derived CDR1 and CDR2 are KGHSH and LQKENI. The CDR3 covers 14 residues. Trimming at V came to 6 bases and at J to 5 bases, leaving 8 bases not matched to a gene. CDR3: CASSYRTGDHEQYF. CDR3 nucleotide sequence: TGTGCCAGCTCTTATCGGACAGGGGACCACGAGCAGTACTTC.

The chain links TRBV4-2 to TRBJ1-2; 7 nucleotides match TRBD1. Unmatched junction bases numbered 15, after V lost 0 bases and J lost 5 bases. Germline loops: CDR1 LGHNA, CDR2 YNFKEQ. CDR3 size: 18 residues. The CDR3: CASSQDPELGGWVYGYTF. The CDR3 nucleotides read TGTGCCAGCAGCCAAGATCCGGAGCTAGGGGGCTGGGTTTATGGCTACACCTTC.

V gene TRBV7-3 combines with J gene TRBJ2-2, with 8 bases matching TRBD1. The CDR3 runs to 15 residues. The trim removed 3 bases at V and 7 bases at J, leaving 7 bases unmatched. CDR1 and CDR2 from the germline V gene are SGHTA and FQGTGA. The CDR3 region is CASSFQGAGNGELFF. CDR3 coding DNA: TGTGCCAGCAGCTTCCAGGGGGCGGGTAACGGGGAGCTGTTTTTT.

This chain uses TRBV7-2 with TRBJ2-2; possible D gene TRBD1, 6 bases. The germline V gene encodes CDR1 SGHTA and CDR2 FQGNSA. The CDR3 is made up of 16 amino acids. Trimming left V 7 bases short and J 1 base short, with 16 bases between. Here the CDR3 reads CASNTRTGMNTGELFF. The DNA of the CDR3 is TGTGCCAGCAACACGAGAACAGGGATGAACACCGGGGAGCTGTTTTTT.

The V gene is TRBV5-1, the J gene TRBJ1-5; TRBD1 agrees at 9 bases. CDR3 size: 15 residues. The junction had 8 bases not matched to a gene; V was cut back by 3 bases and J by 7 bases. The germline V gene encodes CDR1 SGHRS and CDR2 YFSETQ. DNA of the CDR3: TGCGCCAGCAGCTCGGGACAGGGAGGCCGGCAGCCCCAGCATTTT. Translated, it gives CASSSGQGGRQPQHF.

This chain joins TRBV30 and TRBJ1-3; D is unresolved. Germline assignment: CDR1 GTSNPN and CDR2 SVGIG (reference sequence). The CDR3 covers 15 residues. V lost 3 bases and J 0 bases, leaving 12 bases between the germline ends. The CDR3, as DNA: TGTGCCTGGAGAGAGGTCTCGTTCTCTGGAAACACCATATATTTT. Its translation is CAWREVSFSGNTIYF.

This clone was seen once. This sequence joins TRBV6-5 and TRBJ2-2; 7 nucleotides align to TRBD1. The germline V gene has CDR1 MNHEY and CDR2 SVGAGI. V dropped 7 bases and J dropped 7; count of bases not matched to a gene: 6. The CDR3 totals 13 residues. CDR3 DNA: TGTGCCAGCAATCGACAGGGCTACGGGGAGCTGTTTTTT. Translating it yields CASNRQGYGELFF.

J is TRBJ1-5 and V is TRBV7-8, with a tentative D call TRBD1 (6 bases). CDR1 and CDR2 (germline): SGHVS, FQNEAQ. V gave up 5 bases and J gave up 6 bases, with 20 bases separating them. This CDR3 region has 16 residues. Here the CDR3 DNA reads TGTGCCAGCAGCGGCTCCGTGGACAGCATGGTTCAGCCCCAGCATTTT. This sequence encodes CASSGSVDSMVQPQHF.

This clone was detected a few times. DNA for the CDR3: TGTGCCTGGACGAAGGACAGCTACACTGAAGCTTTCTTT. It codes for CAWTKDSYTEAFF. This chain joins TRBV30 and TRBJ1-1, with D perhaps TRBD1 (6 bases). From germline, CDR1 is GTSNPN and CDR2 SVGIG (reference sequence). V was clipped by 4 bases and J by 3 bases, with 12 bases between them. The CDR3 extends over 13 amino acids.

This clone was observed once. V is TRBV2 and J is TRBJ1-5; 8 nucleotides line up with TRBD1. The CDR3 covers 14 residues. V dropped 6 bases and J dropped 1; count of bases not matched to a gene: 2. Germline V gene data show CDR1 as SNHLY and CDR2 as FYNNEI. Written as DNA, the CDR3 is TGTGCCAGCAGGGACAGGGCAAGCAATCAGCCCCAGCATTTT. Translation gives CASRDRASNQPQHF.